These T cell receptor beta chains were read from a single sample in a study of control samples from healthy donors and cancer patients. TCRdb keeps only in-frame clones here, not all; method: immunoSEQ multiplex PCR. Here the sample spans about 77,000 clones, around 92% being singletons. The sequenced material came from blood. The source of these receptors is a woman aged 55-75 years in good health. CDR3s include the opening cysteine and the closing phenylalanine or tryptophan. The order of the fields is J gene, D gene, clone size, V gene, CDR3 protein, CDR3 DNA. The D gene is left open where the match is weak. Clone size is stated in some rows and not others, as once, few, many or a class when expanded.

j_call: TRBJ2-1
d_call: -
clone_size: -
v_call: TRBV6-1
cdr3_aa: CASSEFGDNEQFF
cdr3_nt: TGTGCCAGCAGTGAATTTGGAGACAATGAGCAGTTCTTC

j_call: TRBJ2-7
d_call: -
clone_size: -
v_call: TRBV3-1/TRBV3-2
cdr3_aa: CASSQANRGYEQYF
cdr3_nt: TGTGCCAGCAGCCAAGCAAATAGGGGTTACGAGCAGTACTTC

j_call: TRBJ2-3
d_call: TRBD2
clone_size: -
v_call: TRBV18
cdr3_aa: CASSRGAGGPPITDTQYF
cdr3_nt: TGTGCCAGCTCACGAGGAGCGGGAGGGCCCCCTATCACAGATACGCAGTATTTT

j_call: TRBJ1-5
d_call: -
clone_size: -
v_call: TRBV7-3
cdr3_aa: CASSSDQPQHF
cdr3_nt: TGTGCCAGCAGCTCAGATCAGCCCCAGCATTTT

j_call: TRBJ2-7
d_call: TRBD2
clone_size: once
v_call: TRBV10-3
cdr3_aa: CAISGLAGKGGYEQYF
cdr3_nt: TGTGCCATCAGCGGACTAGCGGGAAAAGGGGGATACGAGCAGTACTTC

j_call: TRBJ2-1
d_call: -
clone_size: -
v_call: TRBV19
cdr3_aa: CASSMRGLGSEQFF
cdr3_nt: TGTGCCAGTAGTATGCGCGGACTCGGTAGTGAGCAGTTCTTC

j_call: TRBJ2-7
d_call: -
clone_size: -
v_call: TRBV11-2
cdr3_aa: CASSLGAGGHYEQYF
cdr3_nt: TGTGCCAGCAGCCTCGGGGCAGGGGGGCACTACGAGCAGTACTTC

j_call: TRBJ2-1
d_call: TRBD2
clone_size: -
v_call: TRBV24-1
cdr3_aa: CATSDRGTSGNNEQFF
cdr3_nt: TGTGCCACCAGTGACAGGGGGACTAGCGGTAACAATGAGCAGTTCTTC

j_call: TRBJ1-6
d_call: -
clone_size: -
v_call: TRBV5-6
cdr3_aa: CASSSPGLLSPLHF
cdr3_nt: TGTGCCAGCAGCTCTCCGGGACTTCTTTCACCCCTCCACTTT

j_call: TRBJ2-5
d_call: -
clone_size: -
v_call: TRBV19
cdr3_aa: CASSIDGTETQYF
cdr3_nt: TGTGCCAGTAGTATAGATGGGACGGAGACCCAGTACTTC

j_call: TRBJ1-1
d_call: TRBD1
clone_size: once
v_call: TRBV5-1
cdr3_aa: CASSSGTGVMNTEAFF
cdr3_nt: TGCGCCAGCAGCAGCGGGACAGGGGTAATGAACACTGAAGCTTTCTTT

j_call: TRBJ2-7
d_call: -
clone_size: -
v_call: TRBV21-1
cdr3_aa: CASSPRVGCAGSSSSYEQYF
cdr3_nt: TGTGCCAGCAGCCCCCGGGTGGGGTGTGCGGGATCCTCCAGCTCCTACGAGCAGTACTTC

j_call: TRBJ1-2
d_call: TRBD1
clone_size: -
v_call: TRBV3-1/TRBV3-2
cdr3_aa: CASSQINRGSGYGYTF
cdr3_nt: TGTGCCAGCAGCCAGATAAACAGGGGAAGCGGTTATGGCTACACCTTC

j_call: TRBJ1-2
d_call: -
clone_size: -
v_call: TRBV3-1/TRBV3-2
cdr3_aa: CASSQTRLYGYTF
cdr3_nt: TGTGCCAGCAGCCAGACTCGACTTTATGGCTACACCTTC

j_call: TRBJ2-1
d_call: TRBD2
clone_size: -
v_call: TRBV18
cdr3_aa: CASSPLGGTHNEQFF
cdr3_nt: TGTGCCAGCTCACCGCTGGGGGGGACCCACAATGAGCAGTTCTTC

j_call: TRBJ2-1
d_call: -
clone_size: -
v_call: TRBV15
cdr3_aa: CATSRMIGRPQNNEQFF
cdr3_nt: TGTGCCACCAGCAGAATGATCGGGAGACCTCAGAACAATGAGCAGTTCTTC

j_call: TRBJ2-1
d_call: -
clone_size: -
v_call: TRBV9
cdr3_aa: CASSEHMGNEQFF
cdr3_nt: TGTGCCAGCAGCGAGCACATGGGGAATGAGCAGTTCTTC

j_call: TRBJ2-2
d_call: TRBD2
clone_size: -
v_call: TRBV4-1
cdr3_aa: CASSHQAGANTGELFF
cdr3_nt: TGCGCCAGCAGCCACCAAGCGGGAGCGAACACCGGGGAGCTGTTTTTT

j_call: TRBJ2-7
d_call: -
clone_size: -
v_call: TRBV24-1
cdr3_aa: CATSDSRGTYEQYF
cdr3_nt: TGTGCCACCAGTGATTCGAGGGGCACCTACGAGCAGTACTTC

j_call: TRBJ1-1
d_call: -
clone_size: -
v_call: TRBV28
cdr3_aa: CASSPQGWGNTEAFF
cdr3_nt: TGTGCCAGCAGTCCGCAGGGGTGGGGAAACACTGAAGCTTTCTTT

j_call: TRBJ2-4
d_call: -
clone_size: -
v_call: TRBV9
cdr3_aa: CASSGGVGAAKNIQYF
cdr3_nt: TGTGCCAGCAGCGGCGGGGTAGGGGCGGCCAAAAACATTCAGTACTTC

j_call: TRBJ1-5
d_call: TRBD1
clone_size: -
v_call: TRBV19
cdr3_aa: CASSQTGQGAFGQPQHF
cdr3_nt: TGTGCCAGTAGTCAAACGGGACAGGGGGCTTTCGGGCAGCCCCAGCATTTT

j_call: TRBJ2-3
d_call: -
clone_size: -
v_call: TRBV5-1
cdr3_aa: CASSLAVDTFFTDTQYF
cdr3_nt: TGCGCCAGCAGCTTGGCGGTAGACACCTTCTTCACAGATACGCAGTATTTT

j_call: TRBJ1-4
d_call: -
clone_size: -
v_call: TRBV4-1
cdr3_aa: CASSQGGRPTNEKLFF
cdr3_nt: TGCGCCAGCAGCCAAGGGGGGAGGCCAACTAATGAAAAACTGTTTTTT

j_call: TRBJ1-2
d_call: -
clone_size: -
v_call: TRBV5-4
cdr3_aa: CASSLDGTRGYTF
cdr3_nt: TGTGCCAGCAGCTTGGATGGGACACGGGGCTACACCTTC